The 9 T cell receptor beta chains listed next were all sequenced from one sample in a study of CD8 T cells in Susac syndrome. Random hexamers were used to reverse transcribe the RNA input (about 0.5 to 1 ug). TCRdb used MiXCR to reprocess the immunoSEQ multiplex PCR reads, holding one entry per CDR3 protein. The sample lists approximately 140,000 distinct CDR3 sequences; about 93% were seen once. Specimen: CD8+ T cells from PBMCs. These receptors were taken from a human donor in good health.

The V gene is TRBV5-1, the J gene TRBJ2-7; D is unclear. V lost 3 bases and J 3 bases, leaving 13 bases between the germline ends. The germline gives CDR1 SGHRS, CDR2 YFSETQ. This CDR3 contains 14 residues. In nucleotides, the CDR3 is TGCGCCAGCAGCTATGGTGGGGTGGACTACGAGCAGTACTTC. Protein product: CASSYGGVDYEQYF.

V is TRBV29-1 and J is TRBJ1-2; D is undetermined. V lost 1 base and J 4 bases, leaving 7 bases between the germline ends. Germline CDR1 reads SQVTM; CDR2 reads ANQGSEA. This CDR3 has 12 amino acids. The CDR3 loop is CSVEGYGYGYTF. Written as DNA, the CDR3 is TGCAGCGTTGAAGGGTATGGCTATGGCTACACCTTC. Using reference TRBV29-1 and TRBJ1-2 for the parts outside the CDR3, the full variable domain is SAVISQKPSRDICQRGTSLTIQCQVDSQVTMMFWYRQQPGQSLTLIATANQGSEATYESGFVIDKFPISRPNLTFSTLTVSNMSPEDSSIYLCSVEGYGYGYTFGSGTRLTVV.

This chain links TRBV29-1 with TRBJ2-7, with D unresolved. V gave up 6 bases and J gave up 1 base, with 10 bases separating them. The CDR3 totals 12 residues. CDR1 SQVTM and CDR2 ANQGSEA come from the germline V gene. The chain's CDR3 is CSVQGRSYEQYF. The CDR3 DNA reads TGCAGCGTCCAAGGACGGTCCTACGAGCAGTACTTC.

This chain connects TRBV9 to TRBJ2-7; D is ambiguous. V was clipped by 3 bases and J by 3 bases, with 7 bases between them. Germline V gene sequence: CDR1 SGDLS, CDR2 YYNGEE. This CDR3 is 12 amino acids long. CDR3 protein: CASSGPGYEQYF. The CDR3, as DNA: TGTGCCAGCAGCGGTCCTGGCTACGAGCAGTACTTC.

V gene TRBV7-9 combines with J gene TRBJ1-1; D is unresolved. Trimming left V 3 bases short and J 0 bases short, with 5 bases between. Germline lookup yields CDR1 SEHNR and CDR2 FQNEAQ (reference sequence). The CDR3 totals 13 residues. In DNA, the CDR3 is TGTGCCAGCAGCTTTACGGTGAACACTGAAGCTTTCTTT. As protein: CASSFTVNTEAFF.

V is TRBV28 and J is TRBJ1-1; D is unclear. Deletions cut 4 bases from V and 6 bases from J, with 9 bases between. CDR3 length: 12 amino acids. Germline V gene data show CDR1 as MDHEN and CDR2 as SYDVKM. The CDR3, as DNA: TGTGCCAGCAGTTCAATGCTCTCTGAAGCTTTCTTT. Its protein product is CASSSMLSEAFF.

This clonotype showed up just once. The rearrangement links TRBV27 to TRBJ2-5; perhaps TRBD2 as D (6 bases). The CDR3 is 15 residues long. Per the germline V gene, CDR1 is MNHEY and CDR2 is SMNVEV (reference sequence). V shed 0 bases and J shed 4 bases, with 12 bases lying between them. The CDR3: CASSLSDSAGETQYF. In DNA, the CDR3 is TGTGCCAGCAGTTTATCGGATTCAGCGGGAGAGACCCAGTACTTC.

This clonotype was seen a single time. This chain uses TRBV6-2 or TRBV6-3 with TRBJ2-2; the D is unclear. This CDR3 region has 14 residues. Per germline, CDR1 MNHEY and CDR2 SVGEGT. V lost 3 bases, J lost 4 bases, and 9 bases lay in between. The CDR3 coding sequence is TGTGCCAGCAGTTATAGTAGGGTCACCGGGGAGCTGTTTTTT. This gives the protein CASSYSRVTGELFF.

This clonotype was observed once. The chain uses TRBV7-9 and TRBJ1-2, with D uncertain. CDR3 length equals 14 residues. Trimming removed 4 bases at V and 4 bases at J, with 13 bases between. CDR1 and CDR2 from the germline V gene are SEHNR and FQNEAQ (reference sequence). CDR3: CASSSAGLGYGYTF. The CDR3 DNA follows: TGTGCCAGCAGCTCCGCGGGTTTGGGCTATGGCTACACCTTC.